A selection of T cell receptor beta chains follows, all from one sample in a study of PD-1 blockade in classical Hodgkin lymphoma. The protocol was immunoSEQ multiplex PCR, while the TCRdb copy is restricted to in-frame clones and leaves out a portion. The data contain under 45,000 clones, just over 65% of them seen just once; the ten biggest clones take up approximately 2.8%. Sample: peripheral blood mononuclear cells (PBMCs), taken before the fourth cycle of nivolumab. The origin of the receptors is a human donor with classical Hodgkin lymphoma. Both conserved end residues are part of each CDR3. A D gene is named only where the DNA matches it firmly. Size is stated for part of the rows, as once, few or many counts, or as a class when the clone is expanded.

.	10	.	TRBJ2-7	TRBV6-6	TGTGCCACCAAGGGCTACGAGCAGTACTTC	CATKGYEQYF
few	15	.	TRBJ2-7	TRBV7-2	TGTGCCAGCACCCTAGGGGCACAGGGTCTCTACGAGCAGTACTTC	CASTLGAQGLYEQYF
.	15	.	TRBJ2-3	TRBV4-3	TGCGCCAGCAGCCTACGAGAGGATAGCACAGATACGCAGTATTTT	CASSLREDSTDTQYF
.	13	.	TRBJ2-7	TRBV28	TGTGCCAGCAGTTTACGGCCAGTTTACGAGCAGTACTTC	CASSLRPVYEQYF
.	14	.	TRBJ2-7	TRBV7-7	TGTGCCAGCAGCCGACAGGCAGACCCCTACGAGCAGTACTTC	CASSRQADPYEQYF
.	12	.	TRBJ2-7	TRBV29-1	TGCAGCGTTGAAGGACAGCTAGCAGAGCAGTACTTC	CSVEGQLAEQYF
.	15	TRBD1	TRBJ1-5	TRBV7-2	TGTGCCAGCAGCTCTTACAGGGGGATGAATCAGCCCCAGCATTTT	CASSSYRGMNQPQHF
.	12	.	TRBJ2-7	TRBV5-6	TGTGCCAGCAGCTTACAGGGCTACGAGCAGTACTTC	CASSLQGYEQYF
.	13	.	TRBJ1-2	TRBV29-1	TGCAGCGTTGTAGGGGGGGATCCCTATGGCTACACCTTC	CSVVGGDPYGYTF
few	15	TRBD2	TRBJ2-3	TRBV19	TGTGCCAGTAGTAGGGGACTAGCGGGCACAGATACGCAGTATTTT	CASSRGLAGTDTQYF
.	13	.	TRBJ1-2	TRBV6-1	TGTGCCAGCAGTGATTGGGCAGCATCCGGCTACACCTTC	CASSDWAASGYTF
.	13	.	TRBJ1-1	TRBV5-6	TGTGCCAGCAGCTTGGCCCGGGACACTGAAGCTTTCTTT	CASSLARDTEAFF
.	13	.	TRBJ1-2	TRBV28	TGTGCCAGCACCTTGGACAGCCTGTATGGCTACACCTTC	CASTLDSLYGYTF
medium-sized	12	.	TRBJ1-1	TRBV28	TGTGCCAGCAGTTTCCAAAGAGCTGAAGCTTTCTTT	CASSFQRAEAFF
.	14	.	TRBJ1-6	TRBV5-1	TGCGCCAGCAGATCGAGGGGGAGCGAAGGACCCCTCCACTTT	CASRSRGSEGPLHF
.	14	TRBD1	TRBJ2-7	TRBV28	TGTGCCAGCAGTTTGTTAACAGGGGGCTCCGAGCAGTACTTC	CASSLLTGGSEQYF
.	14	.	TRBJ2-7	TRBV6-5	TGTGCCAGCAGTGGTCGGGGTTCCTCCTACGAGCAGTACTTC	CASSGRGSSYEQYF
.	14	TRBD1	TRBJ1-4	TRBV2	TGTGCCAGCAGCCCGCAGGGGGCGGGAGAAAAACTGTTTTTT	CASSPQGAGEKLFF
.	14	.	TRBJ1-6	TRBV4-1	TGCGCCAGCAGCCAAAGACGGGGAGGGGTACCCCTCCACTTT	CASSQRRGGVPLHF
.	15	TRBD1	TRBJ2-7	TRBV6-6	TGTGCCAGCAGTTACTCCCGACAGGGTTTGAACGAGCAGTACTTC	CASSYSRQGLNEQYF
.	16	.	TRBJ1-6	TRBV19	TGTGCCAGTAGTACTCGGACAGAGTTTGTATATTCACCCCTCCACTTT	CASSTRTEFVYSPLHF
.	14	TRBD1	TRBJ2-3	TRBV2	TGTGCCAGCAGGGGACAGTTTAGCACAGATACGCAGTATTTT	CASRGQFSTDTQYF
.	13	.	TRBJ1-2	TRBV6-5	TGTGCCAGCAGTCCCGGGGCTAACTATGGCTACACCTTC	CASSPGANYGYTF
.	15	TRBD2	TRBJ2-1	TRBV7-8	TGTGCCAGCAGGCCAGGAGGGACTAACTACAATGAGCAGTTCTTC	CASRPGGTNYNEQFF
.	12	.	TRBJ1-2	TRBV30	TGTGCCTGGGGCAGGGACAACTATGGCTACACCTTC	CAWGRDNYGYTF
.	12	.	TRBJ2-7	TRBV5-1	TGCGCCAGCAGCATTAGGGGCAGCGAGCAGTACTTC	CASSIRGSEQYF
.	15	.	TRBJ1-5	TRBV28	TGTGCCACCAACTTCATCCAGGGAAGCAATCAGCCCCAGCATTTT	CATNFIQGSNQPQHF